The sequence of this T cell receptor beta chain was determined in a study of CD8+ T cells in alopecia areata. Overall study context: Tofacitinib ran 6 to 18 months, followed by 6 months off drug. Study-level points and caveats: In scalp samples, resident alphabeta T cells of normal skin are also sequenced. With tofacitinib ongoing, many expanded lesional clones persisted in both scalp and blood. Possibly because of HLA-related factors, TCR sharing was less clear across patients than in mice.

The treatment is: oral pan-JAK inhibitor, 5-10 mg twice daily. The authors extracted RNA and reverse transcribed it into cDNA as the sequencing template. This table comes from immunoSEQ multiplex PCR, and its TCRdb copy is limited to in-frame clones, with some not included. The repertoire holds 180,000 or so clones, 58% seen once, with 16% in the top ten. Turning to this clone: Its antigen is still unknown.

V was shortened by 3 bases and J by 10 bases, with 17 bases between the two germline ends. The CDR3 sequence is 15 residues long. Germline V lookup: CDR1 SGHRS, CDR2 YFSETQ. The clonotype was recovered from a human donor with alopecia areata. The rearrangement uses TRBV5-1 and TRBJ1-6, with no clear D. The input for sequencing was CD4+ T cells sorted from blood, taken between weeks 55 and 65, from a patient treated with tofacitinib. CDR3 coding DNA: TGCGCCAGCAGCTGGGATTGGCGGTTATCCTCACCCCTCCACTTT. It codes for CASSWDWRLSSPLHF.